Below, 19 T cell receptor beta chains from the same sample are listed, as sequenced in a study of OX40 agonist ivuxolimab in advanced cancers. Sequencing used immunoSEQ multiplex PCR; TCRdb keeps in-frame clones, though not all of them. Of tens of thousands of clones in the sample, approximately 86% are singletons; the top ten hold around 28%. The sequencing here drew on CD4+ or CD8+ T cells sorted from blood, taken in a trial of the OX40 agonist ivuxolimab. The receptors were sampled from an adult with an advanced solid tumor such as melanoma, head and neck, liver or kidney cancer.

The rearrangement links TRBV5-1 to TRBJ2-7; D not certain. CDR3 length: 13 residues. Germline assignment: CDR1 SGHRS and CDR2 YFSETQ. The V end lost 1 base, the J end lost 0 bases, and 5 bases lay between the germline ends. CDR3 protein: CASSLSPSYEQYF. CDR3 DNA: TGCGCCAGCAGCTTGAGTCCCTCCTACGAGCAGTACTTC.

The rearrangement links TRBV2 to TRBJ1-1, with D perhaps matching TRBD1 (5 bases). V was cut by 2 bases and J by 3 bases, with 16 bases left in between. This CDR3 is built from 16 residues. Per germline, CDR1 SNHLY and CDR2 FYNNEI. The CDR3 loop reads CASSETSPGVDTEAFF. The CDR3 bases are TGTGCCAGCAGTGAAACGAGCCCGGGGGTTGACACTGAAGCTTTCTTT.

Note on this clone: Within the sample, other DNA sequences also encode this same CDR3. The chain recombines TRBV16 with TRBJ1-6, with TRBD1 as a possible D gene (5 bases). This CDR3 region has 19 residues. The V gene lost 3 bases and the J gene lost 5 bases, with 23 bases spanning the gap. Germline V lookup: CDR1 KGHSY, CDR2 FQNENV. The CDR3 DNA sequence: TGTGCCAGCAGCCATACTGGGCCCGCTTCGGGGGGTGATAATTCACCCCTCCACTTT. Amino acids: CASSHTGPASGGDNSPLHF.

The chain combines TRBV7-8 with TRBJ2-5; the D is unclear. The tail of the sequence fits TRBJ2-7 better, so the J call may be wrong. Germline V CDR1 and CDR2: SGHVS, FQNEAQ. The CDR3 sequence is 16 residues long. The CDR3 loop is CASSLAPMAGSYEQYF. The CDR3, as DNA: TGTGCCAGCAGCTTAGCGCCAATGGCCGGATCCTACGAGCAGTACTTC.

The rearrangement joins TRBV7-6 to TRBJ2-2, with 9 positions matching TRBD2. V lost 1 base and J lost 6; bases outside the gene matches: 6. The germline CDR1 and CDR2 sequences are SGHVS and FNYEAQ. The CDR3 totals 16 residues. CDR3 sequence reads: CASSLVGGRAPGELFF. CDR3 sequence (DNA): TGTGCCAGCAGCTTAGTAGGCGGGAGGGCCCCCGGGGAGCTGTTTTTT.

The chain joins TRBV28 to TRBJ1-1; D is unclear. The CDR3 runs 10 residues. CDR1 MDHEN and CDR2 SYDVKM come from the germline V gene. V was trimmed by 6 bases and J by 7 bases, leaving 6 bases between them. The chain's CDR3 is CASRDHEAFF. The CDR3 region has the DNA TGTGCCAGCAGGGACCATGAAGCTTTCTTT.

V usage is TRBV5-1 and J usage is TRBJ2-7; TRBD1 aligns across 9 bases. The J segment lost 2 bases and the V segment lost 0 bases, leaving 6 bases of the junction unmatched. This CDR3 has 16 amino acids. CDR1 and CDR2 (germline): SGHRS, YFSETQ. The CDR3, as DNA: TGCGCCAGCAGCTTGGCTGCGGGACAGGGAGCCTACGAGCAGTACTTC. This encodes CASSLAAGQGAYEQYF.

The chain links TRBV4-2 to TRBJ2-7; TRBD1 is a possible D gene (7 bases). Germline V gene lookup returns CDR1 LGHNA and CDR2 YNFKEQ. V was trimmed by 3 bases and J by 4 bases, leaving 13 bases between them. CDR3 size: 14 residues. The chain's CDR3 is CASSHQGEAYEQYF. CDR3 sequence (DNA): TGTGCCAGCAGCCATCAGGGGGAGGCGTACGAGCAGTACTTC.

The V and J genes are TRBV27 and TRBJ2-7; D remains ambiguous. V lost 3 bases and J 3 bases, leaving 9 bases between the germline ends. This CDR3 comprises 13 residues. Germline-derived CDR1 and CDR2 are MNHEY and SMNVEV (reference sequence). CDR3: CASSFPGGYEQYF. For the CDR3, the DNA is TGTGCCAGCAGTTTCCCCGGTGGCTACGAGCAGTACTTC.

The rearrangement links TRBV5-6 to TRBJ2-4, with a weak D call TRBD2 (6 bases). Trimming took off 4 bases at V and 5 bases at J, with 19 bases between the two ends. CDR3 size: 16 residues. The germline gives CDR1 SGHDT, CDR2 YYEEEE. The CDR3 protein is CASSGVGGWGENIQYF. The CDR3, as DNA: TGTGCCAGCAGCGGCGTCGGAGGCTGGGGGGAAAACATTCAGTACTTC.

The V and J genes are TRBV30 and TRBJ2-7; TRBD1 aligns across 7 bases. This CDR3 comprises 14 residues. Germline CDR1 is GTSNPN and CDR2 is SVGIG (reference sequence). The trim removed 3 bases at V and 3 bases at J, leaving 8 bases unmatched. The CDR3: CAWRRDSSFYEQYF. The DNA for the CDR3 is TGTGCCTGGAGACGGGACAGCTCCTTCTACGAGCAGTACTTC.

The rearrangement joins TRBV19 to TRBJ2-7; 7 bases align to TRBD1. The CDR3 is made up of 14 amino acids. Germline V gives CDR1 LNHDA, CDR2 SQIVND (reference sequence). Losses at the gene ends were 1 base for V and 3 bases for J; bases not matched to a gene: 3. CDR3 DNA: TGTGCCAGTAGTATAGTAGGGGACAGCTACGAGCAGTACTTC. It yields the protein CASSIVGDSYEQYF.

The V call is TRBV9, the J call TRBJ1-3; 9 bases are shared with TRBD1. This CDR3 comprises 16 residues. After removal of 3 bases from V and 4 bases from J, the junction contained 8 bases not matched to a gene. CDR1 is SGDLS and CDR2 is YYNGEE in the germline V gene. CDR3 DNA: TGTGCCAGCAGCGACGGGACAGGGAGTTTAGGAAACACCATATATTTT. It codes for CASSDGTGSLGNTIYF.

The chain carries TRBV6-1 and TRBJ1-6, with TRBD1 as a possible D gene (6 bases). CDR1 is MNHNS, CDR2 SASEGT, per germline. V lost 2 bases, J lost 3 bases, and 14 bases lay in between. This CDR3 is 17 amino acids long. CDR3: CASSERVGHLYNSPLHF. CDR3 coding DNA: TGTGCCAGCAGTGAAAGGGTGGGACACCTCTATAATTCACCCCTCCACTTT.

The chain has TRBV10-3 and TRBJ2-7; D is unresolved. This CDR3 is 14 amino acids long. Germline CDR1 reads ENHRY; CDR2 reads SYGVKD. With 3 bases removed from V and 2 bases from J, the gap between germline ends came to 11 bases. The CDR3: CAISDYLVAYEQYF. The CDR3 region has the DNA TGTGCCATCAGTGATTATCTAGTAGCCTACGAGCAGTACTTC.

The CDR3 region is CASNERGSSYEQYF. The CDR3 DNA sequence: TGCGCCAGCAACGAGCGGGGGAGCTCCTACGAGCAGTACTTC. This sequence joins TRBV10-2 and TRBJ2-7; 8 bases are a match to TRBD2. V lost 7 bases to trimming and J lost 0 bases; unmatched junction nucleotides: 5. The CDR3 covers 14 residues. The germline gives CDR1 WSHSY, CDR2 SAAADI.

This chain uses TRBV5-8 with TRBJ1-2; 9 positions match TRBD1. The junction had 9 bases not matched to a gene; V was cut back by 5 bases and J by 1 base. This CDR3 has 16 amino acids. CDR1 is SGHTS and CDR2 is YDEGEE in the germline V gene. This CDR3 is CASSPGGGQGNYGYTF. CDR3 nucleotides: TGTGCCAGCAGTCCCGGAGGGGGACAGGGTAACTATGGCTACACCTTC.

A single count supports this clone. The chain has TRBV27 and TRBJ2-7, with 10 bases fitting TRBD2. There are 18 residues in the CDR3. CDR1 and CDR2 (germline): MNHEY, SMNVEV (reference sequence). The ends lost 5 bases at V and 0 bases at J; junction bases unmatched: 13. DNA of the CDR3: TGTGCCAGCAGTCCCGGGACTAGCGTGTCCATAGGCTCCTACGAGCAGTACTTC. This gives the protein CASSPGTSVSIGSYEQYF.

The V call is TRBV5-4, the J call TRBJ2-7, with no clear D. The CDR3 is 13 amino acids. From germline, CDR1 is SGHNT and CDR2 YYREEE (reference sequence). V shed 0 bases and J shed 3 bases, with 7 bases lying between them. As DNA, the CDR3 is TGTGCCAGCAGCTTGGGGTCTAGCTACGAGCAGTACTTC. Its protein product is CASSLGSSYEQYF.